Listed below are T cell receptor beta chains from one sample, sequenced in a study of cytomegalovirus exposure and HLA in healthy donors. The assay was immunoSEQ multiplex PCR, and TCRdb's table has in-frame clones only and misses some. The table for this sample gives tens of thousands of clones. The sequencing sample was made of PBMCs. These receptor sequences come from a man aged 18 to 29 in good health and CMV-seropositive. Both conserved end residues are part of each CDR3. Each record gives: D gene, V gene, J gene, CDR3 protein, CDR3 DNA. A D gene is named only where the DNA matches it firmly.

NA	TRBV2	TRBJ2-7	CASSEESLFNSYEQYF	TGTGCCAGCAGTGAAGAATCTCTATTTAACTCCTACGAGCAGTACTTC
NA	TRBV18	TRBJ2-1	CASSPRTAGSYNEQFF	TGTGCCAGCTCACCACGGACAGCCGGCTCCTACAATGAGCAGTTCTTC
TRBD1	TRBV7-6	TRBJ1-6	CASSWRDSGPGSPLHF	TGTGCCAGCAGTTGGCGGGACAGTGGCCCCGGTTCACCCCTCCACTTT
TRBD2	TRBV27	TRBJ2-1	CASSGGGRGGNEQFF	TGTGCCAGCAGTGGGGGGGGTAGGGGAGGCAATGAGCAGTTCTTC
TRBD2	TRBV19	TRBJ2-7	CASSSLAGVYEQYF	TGTGCCAGTAGTTCCCTAGCGGGGGTTTACGAGCAGTACTTC
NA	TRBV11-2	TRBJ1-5	CASSLDPGSNQPQHF	TGTGCCAGCAGCTTAGATCCAGGTAGCAATCAGCCCCAGCATTTT
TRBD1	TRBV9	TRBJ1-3	CASSYTTGGAGNTIYF	TGTGCCAGCAGCTACACTACAGGGGGCGCGGGAAACACCATATATTTT
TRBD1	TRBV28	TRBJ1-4	CASSLISPGGNEKLFF	TGTGCCAGCAGTTTAATATCGCCAGGGGGGAATGAAAAACTGTTTTTT
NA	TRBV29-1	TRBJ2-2	CSVDAGINTGELFF	TGCAGCGTTGACGCGGGAATAAACACCGGGGAGCTGTTTTTT
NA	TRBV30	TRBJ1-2	CALEGATPVNYGYTF	TGTGCCCTTGAAGGGGCCACGCCGGTAAACTATGGCTACACCTTC
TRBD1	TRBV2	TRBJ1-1	CASSDTQGAGFTEAFF	TGTGCCAGCAGTGACACGCAGGGGGCGGGTTTCACTGAAGCTTTCTTT
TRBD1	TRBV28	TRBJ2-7	CASSSPPGTGGYEQYF	TGTGCCAGCAGTTCGCCGCCCGGGACAGGGGGATACGAGCAGTACTTC
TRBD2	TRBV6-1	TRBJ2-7	CASSRGGAGEQYF	TGTGCCAGCAGTCGGGGGGGGGCCGGGGAGCAGTACTTC
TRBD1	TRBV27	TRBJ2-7	CASSRLGQGDYEQYF	TGTGCCAGCAGTCGACTGGGACAGGGCGACTACGAGCAGTACTTC
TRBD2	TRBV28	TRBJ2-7	CASSVSRGAAGVGEQYF	TGTGCCAGCTCTGTTTCGCGGGGGGCAGCGGGAGTTGGTGAGCAGTACTTC
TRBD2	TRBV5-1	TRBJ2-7	CASSLGGEPYEQYF	TGCGCCAGCAGTTTGGGGGGGGAACCCTACGAGCAGTACTTC
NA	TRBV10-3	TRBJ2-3	CAISEEALTQYF	TGTGCCATCAGTGAGGAAGCCCTTACGCAGTATTTT
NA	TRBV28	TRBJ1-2	CAAQYGYTF	TGTGCCGCCCAGTATGGCTACACCTTC
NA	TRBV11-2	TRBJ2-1	CASSTTAHNEQFF	TGTGCCAGCAGCACGACAGCCCACAATGAGCAGTTCTTC
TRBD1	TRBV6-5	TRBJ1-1	CASRRYETGDYEAFF	TGTGCCAGCAGGAGATATGAGACAGGGGATTATGAAGCTTTCTTT
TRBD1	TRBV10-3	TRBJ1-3	CAISPTGLGNTIYF	TGTGCCATCAGCCCGACAGGGCTCGGAAACACCATATATTTT
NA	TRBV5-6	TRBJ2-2	CASTLQGSSGELFF	TGTGCCAGCACCCTCCAGGGTTCGAGCGGGGAGCTGTTTTTT
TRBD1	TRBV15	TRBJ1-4	CATSGTGTASEKLFF	TGTGCCACCAGCGGAACCGGGACAGCAAGTGAAAAACTGTTTTTT
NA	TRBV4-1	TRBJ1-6	CASSQDPARGSRKSPLHF	TGCGCCAGCAGCCAAGACCCGGCTCGGGGGAGTCGAAAGTCACCCCTCCACTTT
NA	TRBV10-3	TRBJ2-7	CAISESGGEQYF	TGTGCCATCAGTGAGTCGGGGGGAGAGCAGTACTTC
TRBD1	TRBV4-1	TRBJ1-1	CASSQISTGVLAEAFF	TGCGCCAGCAGCCAGATTTCGACAGGGGTATTGGCTGAAGCTTTCTTT
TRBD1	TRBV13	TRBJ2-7	CASSQDRGSYEQYF	TGTGCCAGCAGCCAGGACAGGGGATCCTACGAGCAGTACTTC
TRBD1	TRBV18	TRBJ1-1	CASSPRQGAHSNEAFF	TGTGCCAGCTCACCCAGACAGGGGGCGCATTCAAATGAAGCTTTCTTT
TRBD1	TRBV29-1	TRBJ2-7	CSVVRADRATYEQYF	TGCAGCGTTGTTCGTGCAGACAGGGCAACCTACGAGCAGTACTTC
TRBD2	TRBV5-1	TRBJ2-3	CASSSQRGSTDTQYF	TGCGCCAGCAGCTCCCAGCGGGGAAGCACAGATACGCAGTATTTT
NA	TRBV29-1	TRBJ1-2	CSVEMGQGGDGFGYTF	TGCAGCGTTGAAATGGGTCAGGGAGGGGACGGATTCGGCTACACCTTC